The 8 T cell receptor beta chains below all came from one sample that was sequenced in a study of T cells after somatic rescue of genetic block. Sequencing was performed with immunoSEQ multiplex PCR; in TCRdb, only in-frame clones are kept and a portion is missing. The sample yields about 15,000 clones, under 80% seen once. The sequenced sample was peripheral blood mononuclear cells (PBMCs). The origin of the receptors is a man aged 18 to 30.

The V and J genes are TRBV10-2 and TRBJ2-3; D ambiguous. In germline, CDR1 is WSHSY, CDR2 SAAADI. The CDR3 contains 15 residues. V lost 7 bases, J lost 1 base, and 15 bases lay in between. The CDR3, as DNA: TGCGCCAGCAATCCGCGCCACCAGGGCACAGATACGCAGTATTTT. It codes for CASNPRHQGTDTQYF.

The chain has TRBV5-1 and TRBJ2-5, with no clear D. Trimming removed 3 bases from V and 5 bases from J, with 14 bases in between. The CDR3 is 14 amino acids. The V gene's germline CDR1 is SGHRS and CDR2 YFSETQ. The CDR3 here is CASSWFPVSETQYF. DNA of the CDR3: TGCGCCAGCAGCTGGTTCCCGGTGTCGGAGACCCAGTACTTC.

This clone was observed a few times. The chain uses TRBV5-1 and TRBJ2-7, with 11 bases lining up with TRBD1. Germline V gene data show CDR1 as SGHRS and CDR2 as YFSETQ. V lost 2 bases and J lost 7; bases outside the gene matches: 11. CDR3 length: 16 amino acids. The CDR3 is CASSFLTGQGAGEQYF. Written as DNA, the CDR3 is TGCGCCAGCAGCTTCCTCACCGGACAGGGGGCCGGTGAGCAGTACTTC.

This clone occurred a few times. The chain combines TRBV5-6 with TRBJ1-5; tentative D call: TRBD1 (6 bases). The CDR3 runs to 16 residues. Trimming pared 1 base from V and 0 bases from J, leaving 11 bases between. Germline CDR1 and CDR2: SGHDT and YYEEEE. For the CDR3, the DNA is TGTGCCAGCAGCTTGCTGGGGGCTCCTAGCAATCAGCCCCAGCATTTT. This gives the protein CASSLLGAPSNQPQHF.

The DNA for the CDR3 is TGTGCCAGCAGTCTGAAGGACAGGGCCAACATTCAGTACTTC. It is translated as CASSLKDRANIQYF. The chain links TRBV6-6 to TRBJ2-4; 8 bases match TRBD1. V lost 5 bases, J lost 7 bases, and 7 bases stayed unmatched. The CDR3 has 14 residues. The germline CDR1 and CDR2 sequences are MNHNY and SVGAGI (reference sequence).

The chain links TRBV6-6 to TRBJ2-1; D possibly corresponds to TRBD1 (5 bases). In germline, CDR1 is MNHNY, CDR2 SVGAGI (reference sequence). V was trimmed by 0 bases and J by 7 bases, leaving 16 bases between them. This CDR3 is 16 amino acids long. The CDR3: CASSYSRGLTENEQFF. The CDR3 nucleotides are TGTGCCAGCAGTTACTCAAGGGGCTTAACCGAGAATGAGCAGTTCTTC.

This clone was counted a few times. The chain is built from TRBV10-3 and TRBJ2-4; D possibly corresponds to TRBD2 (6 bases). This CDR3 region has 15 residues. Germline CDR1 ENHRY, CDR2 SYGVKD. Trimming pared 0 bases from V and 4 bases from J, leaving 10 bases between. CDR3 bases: TGTGCCATCAGTGAGTCGGCAGGAGGGAAAAACATTCAGTACTTC. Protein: CAISESAGGKNIQYF.

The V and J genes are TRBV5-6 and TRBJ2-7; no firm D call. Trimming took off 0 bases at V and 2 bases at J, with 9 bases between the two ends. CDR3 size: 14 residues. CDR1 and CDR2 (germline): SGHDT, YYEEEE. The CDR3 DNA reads TGTGCCAGCAGCTTGGGTCCCCCGGCCTACGAGCAGTACTTC. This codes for CASSLGPPAYEQYF.